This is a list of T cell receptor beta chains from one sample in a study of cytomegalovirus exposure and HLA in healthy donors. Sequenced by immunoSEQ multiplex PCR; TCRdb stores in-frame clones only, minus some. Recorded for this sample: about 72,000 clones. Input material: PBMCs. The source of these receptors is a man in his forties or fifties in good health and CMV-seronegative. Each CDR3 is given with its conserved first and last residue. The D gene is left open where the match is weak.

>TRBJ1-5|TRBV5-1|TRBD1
CASSLEGGLNQPQHF
TGCGCCAGCAGCTTGGAAGGGGGCCTTAATCAGCCCCAGCATTTT
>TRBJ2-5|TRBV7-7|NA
CASSSTRVGETQYF
TGTGCTAGCAGCTCCACCCGGGTGGGAGAGACCCAGTACTTC
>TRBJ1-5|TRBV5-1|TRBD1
CASSQDRNNQPQHF
TGCGCCAGCAGCCAGGACAGGAATAATCAGCCCCAGCATTTT
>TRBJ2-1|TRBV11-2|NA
CASSLDLGAVGNEQFF
TGTGCCAGCAGCTTAGATCTAGGGGCAGTGGGGAATGAGCAGTTCTTC
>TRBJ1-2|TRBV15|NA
CATSRDSGGGGYTF
TGTGCCACCAGCAGAGATTCCGGGGGGGGTGGCTACACCTTC
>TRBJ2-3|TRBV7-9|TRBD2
CASSLAQGTRVTDTQYF
TGTGCCAGCAGCTTAGCCCAAGGGACTAGGGTCACAGATACGCAGTATTTT
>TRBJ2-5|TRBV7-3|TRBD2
CASSAGLAGGRETQYF
TGTGCCAGCAGCGCGGGACTAGCGGGGGGGCGGGAGACCCAGTACTTC
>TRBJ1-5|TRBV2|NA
CASSVNGGNQPQHF
TGTGCCAGCAGTGTAAATGGAGGGAATCAGCCCCAGCATTTT
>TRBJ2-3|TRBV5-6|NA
CASSLITAAFRVDTQYF
TGTGCCAGCAGCTTGATTACCGCTGCTTTTCGAGTGGATACGCAGTATTTT
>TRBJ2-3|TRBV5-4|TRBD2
CASSRGGSSTDTQYF
TGTGCCAGCAGCCGCGGGGGGTCTAGCACAGATACGCAGTATTTT
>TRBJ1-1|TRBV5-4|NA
CASSPRGRGNTEAFF
TGTGCCAGCAGCCCCCGCGGACGGGGGAACACTGAAGCTTTCTTT
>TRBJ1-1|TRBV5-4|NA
CASSLGGQNTEAFF
TGTGCCAGCAGCCTGGGGGGACAGAACACTGAAGCTTTCTTT
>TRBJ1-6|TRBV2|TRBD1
CASGTVLWNSPLHF
TGTGCCAGCGGGACAGTCTTGTGGAATTCACCCCTCCACTTT
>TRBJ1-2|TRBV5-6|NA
CASSLAGMGYTF
TGTGCCAGCAGCTTGGCCGGGATGGGCTACACCTTC
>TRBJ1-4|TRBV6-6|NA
CASSQPDSGGTEKLFF
TGTGCCAGCAGTCAACCTGACAGCGGGGGGACAGAAAAACTGTTTTTT
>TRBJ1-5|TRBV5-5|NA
CASSLAAGPNQPQHF
TGTGCCAGCAGCTTGGCTGCAGGGCCAAATCAGCCCCAGCATTTT
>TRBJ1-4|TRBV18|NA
CASSPEGPNEKLFF
TGTGCCAGCTCACCGGAGGGCCCTAATGAAAAACTGTTTTTT
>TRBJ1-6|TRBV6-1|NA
CASRGRDTYNSPLHF
TGTGCCAGCAGGGGCAGGGACACCTATAATTCACCCCTCCACTTT
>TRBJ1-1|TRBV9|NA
CASSVRENTEAFF
TGTGCCAGCAGCGTACGGGAGAACACTGAAGCTTTCTTT
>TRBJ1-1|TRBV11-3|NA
CASSLDRDTEAFF
TGTGCCAGCAGCTTAGACAGGGACACTGAAGCTTTCTTT
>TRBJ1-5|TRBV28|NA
CASSSPAGTKYQPQHF
TGTGCCAGCAGTTCCCCCGCCGGGACAAAATATCAGCCCCAGCATTTT
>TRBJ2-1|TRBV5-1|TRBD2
CASSQYRGSGLARDNEQFF
TGCGCCAGCAGCCAATACAGGGGTTCTGGACTAGCGAGGGACAATGAGCAGTTCTTC
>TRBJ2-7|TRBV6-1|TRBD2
CASSTGTSGPYEQYF
TGTGCCAGCAGCACGGGGACTAGCGGACCCTACGAGCAGTACTTC
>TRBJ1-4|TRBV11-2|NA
CASTPFSGNEKLFF
TGTGCCAGCACCCCTTTCTCGGGAAATGAAAAACTGTTTTTT
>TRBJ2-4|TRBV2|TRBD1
CASSADRATGNIQYF
TGTGCCAGCAGTGCGGACAGGGCGACGGGAAACATTCAGTACTTC
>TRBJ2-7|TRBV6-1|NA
CASSEFMEVYEQYF
TGTGCCAGCAGTGAATTTATGGAGGTCTACGAGCAGTACTTC